The present T cell receptor (beta chain) was sequenced within a study of blood T cells in healthy people across ages. Whole-study results and caveats: PBMCs left unsorted prevented a conclusive naive versus antigen-experienced comparison.

Each donor gave roughly 10 milliliters of peripheral blood. The authors ran a second PCR of 7 to 11 cycles using a sample-barcoded 5' primer and a J-beta primer mix. TCRdb recomputed calls from the 5' RACE reads with MiXCR, one row per CDR3 protein. The profile shows 1.2 million to 1.5 million distinct CDR3 sequences, 45% to 70% of them singletons. In regard to this clonotype: Its specificity is unknown.

V lost 7 bases to trimming and J lost 4 bases; unmatched junction nucleotides: 8. Per germline, CDR1 SEHNR and CDR2 FQNEAQ (reference sequence). The CDR3 loop spans 15 amino acids. This TCR derives from a man between 18 and 29 years old in good health. This sequence joins TRBV7-9 and TRBJ2-7; 12 bases align to TRBD2. Material for sequencing was blood. The chain's CDR3 is CASTRGLAGKYEQYF. The CDR3 nucleotides read TGTGCCAGCACCAGAGGACTAGCGGGGAAATACGAGCAGTACTTC.